The source of this TCR beta chain is a study of blood T cells in healthy people across ages. Primers used in a second PCR of about 7 to 12 cycles were a sample-barcoded 5' primer and a J-beta primer mix. TCRdb fed the 5' RACE reads into MiXCR, producing one record per CDR3 protein. The table has some 750,000 distinct CDR3 sequences, 20% to 25% seen once; the top ten hold about 20%. The V gene lost 10 bases and the J gene lost 5 bases, with 19 bases spanning the gap. Germline CDR1 is MNHEY and CDR2 is SVGAGI. The CDR3 has 14 residues. This clonotype was recorded a few times. The rearrangement uses TRBV6-5 and TRBJ2-3, with a possible D match to TRBD1 (6 bases). The sequence came from a man between 65 and 80 years old in good health. Sequencing used blood. The CDR3 protein is CATRQGPAQDTQYF. The CDR3, as DNA: TGTGCCACTCGGCAGGGGCCTGCTCAAGATACGCAGTATTTT.